The rows below give T cell receptor beta chains drawn from one sample of a study of regulatory T cells in long-lasting Graves disease. One entry per CDR3 protein results from TCRdb running MiXCR on the multiplex PCR reads. This table has about 420,000 distinct CDR3 sequences, about a quarter appearing once. The sample consisted of peripheral blood mononuclear cells (PBMCs), taken when the disease was refractory, from a patient treated with antithyroid drugs. These receptors were collected from a female donor with Graves disease. The CDR3 runs from the conserved cysteine through the conserved F or W. D genes are given only for firm matches. The listing skips clone size in some rows; elsewhere it reads once, few, many or a size class.

j_call	v_call	d_call	clone_size	cdr3_nt	cdr3_aa
TRBJ1-2	TRBV28	TRBD1	NA	TGTGCCAGCAATCCCCCGGGAGGGGGCGGCTACACCTTC	CASNPPGGGGYTF
TRBJ2-3	TRBV15	NA	NA	TGTGCCACCAGCAGAGACATCGACTTTACAGATACGCAGTATTTT	CATSRDIDFTDTQYF
TRBJ1-1	TRBV5-1	NA	many	TGCGCCAGCAGCTTGGAGCTGGCGAACACTGAAGCTTTCTTT	CASSLELANTEAFF
TRBJ1-5	TRBV18	TRBD1	many	TGTGCCAGCTCACCAGAGACAGGGGGCTATCAGCCCCAGCATTTT	CASSPETGGYQPQHF
TRBJ2-1	TRBV24-1	NA	NA	TGTGCCACCCGTGATGGGATTATATACAATGAGCAGTTCTTC	CATRDGIIYNEQFF
TRBJ1-1	TRBV12-3/TRBV12-4	TRBD1	many	TGTGCCAGCAGACCGACAGGGACAGGTCCGGGCACGGAAGCTTTCTTT	CASRPTGTGPGTEAFF
TRBJ2-7	TRBV9	TRBD1	many	TGCGCCAGCAGCGCGGGACAGGGAGGGTACGAGCAGTACTTC	CASSAGQGGYEQYF
TRBJ1-2	TRBV14	NA	NA	TGTGCCAGCAGCCCCCTAGGAAGGGGAGATGGCTACACCTTC	CASSPLGRGDGYTF
TRBJ2-5	TRBV7-2	NA	many	TGTGCCAGCAGCTTAGCGCGCGGGGCCCAAGAGACCCAGTACTTC	CASSLARGAQETQYF
TRBJ1-2	TRBV19	NA	NA	TGTGCCAGTAGTATAGATGGGAACTATGGCTACACCTTC	CASSIDGNYGYTF
TRBJ2-3	TRBV11-1	NA	few	TGTGCCAGCAGAGTTGGGTCGGGAGTTTACGATACGCAGTATTTT	CASRVGSGVYDTQYF
TRBJ1-2	TRBV7-9	NA	NA	TGTGCCAGCAGCTCTCCCGGTGGTAATGGCTACACCTTC	CASSSPGGNGYTF
TRBJ2-7	TRBV14	TRBD2	NA	TGTGCCAGCAGCCAAGACGGACTAGCGAACTACGAGCAGTACTTC	CASSQDGLANYEQYF
TRBJ2-6	TRBV2	NA	many	TGTGCCAGCAGTGATCTGGCCTCTGGGGCCAACGTCCTGACTTTC	CASSDLASGANVLTF
TRBJ2-5	TRBV2	NA	many	TGTGCCAGCACAGGACAGATAAGCCAAGAGACCCAGTACTTC	CASTGQISQETQYF
TRBJ1-1	TRBV24-1	TRBD1	few	TGTGCCACCAGGGGGACCCGACAGGGGAGAACTGAAGCTTTCTTT	CATRGTRQGRTEAFF
TRBJ2-1	TRBV28	NA	NA	TGTGCCAGCAGTTTAGGAGGGGGTGAGCAGTTCTTC	CASSLGGGEQFF
TRBJ2-2	TRBV5-4	TRBD1	NA	TGTGCCAGCAGCTTTGGGGTCCACAGGGGGCCCGGCGGGGAGCTGTTTTTT	CASSFGVHRGPGGELFF
TRBJ1-1	TRBV10-3	TRBD1	NA	TGTGCCATAATGGGGACAGGGAACACTGAAGCTTTCTTT	CAIMGTGNTEAFF
TRBJ2-7	TRBV2	TRBD2	many	TGTGCCAGCATGGAGCGGGAGGGCTACGAGCAGTACTTC	CASMEREGYEQYF
TRBJ1-1	TRBV27	NA	NA	TGTGCCAGCAGTTTACTTGGACTAGAAGCTTTCTTT	CASSLLGLEAFF
TRBJ2-7	TRBV7-2	NA	NA	TGTGCCAGCAGCTTAGCGACAAGCGTGAGCTCCTACGAGCAGTACTTC	CASSLATSVSSYEQYF
TRBJ2-1	TRBV2	TRBD2	NA	TGTGCCAGCAGTGGGCTAGCGGACTACAATGAGCAGTTCTTC	CASSGLADYNEQFF